A selection of T cell receptor beta chains follows, all from one sample in a study of Ad26.COV2.S vaccination and SARS-CoV-2 variants. Profiling relied on immunoSEQ multiplex PCR, and the TCRdb table lists in-frame clones only, not all of them. This sample yields around 350,000 clones, of which roughly 81% are seen a single time; less than 4% belongs to the top ten. The sample here was peripheral blood, taken in a trial of Ad26.COV2.S vaccine versus placebo. Every receptor here comes from a person between 18 and 65 years old who received the Ad26.COV2.S COVID-19 vaccine or a placebo. Both conserved end residues are part of each CDR3. D genes are given only for firm matches. Expanded clones get a size class; other rows say once, few or many, or leave the size out.

>TRBV19|NA|TRBJ2-6|NA
TGTGCCAGCTCTGGGGCCAACGTCCTGACTTTC
CASSGANVLTF
>TRBV30|NA|TRBJ1-1|NA
TGTGCCTGTAATATAAGAGAACAAATGAACACTGAAGCTTTCTTT
CACNIREQMNTEAFF
>TRBV7-8|NA|TRBJ2-4|NA
TGTGCCAGCAGCTCCCGGGGTGGTGGGAACATTCAGTACTTC
CASSSRGGGNIQYF
>TRBV18|few|TRBJ2-5|NA
TGTGCCAGCTCACCGGGAGTCTACGGAGAGACCCAGTACTTC
CASSPGVYGETQYF
>TRBV12-5|NA|TRBJ2-7|TRBD2
TGTGCTAGTGGTTTGCCCCGAAGCGGGACTAGCGGGAGGTACGAGCAGTACTTC
CASGLPRSGTSGRYEQYF
>TRBV10-3|NA|TRBJ1-2|NA
TGTGCCATCAGCGCGGACCACAACTATGGCTACACCTTC
CAISADHNYGYTF
>TRBV5-1|NA|TRBJ2-7|NA
TGCGCCAGCAGCTTGCAATCGACAGGGACTCGGCACGAGCAGTACTTC
CASSLQSTGTRHEQYF
>TRBV5-1|NA|TRBJ1-6|TRBD1
TGCGCCAGCAGCTTGCAGACAGGGGGCGGAAATTCACCCCTCCACTTT
CASSLQTGGGNSPLHF
>TRBV2|NA|TRBJ2-1|NA
TGTGCCAGCAGTGAATCTGCAGGGAGCTCCTACAATGAGCAGTTCTTC
CASSESAGSSYNEQFF
>TRBV28|NA|TRBJ2-5|TRBD2
TGTGCCAGCAGTTTATTTGGTACAGGTCGGGAGGGGACCCAGTACTTC
CASSLFGTGREGTQYF
>TRBV7-2|NA|TRBJ2-3|NA
TGTGCCAGCAGCCTCGAGCGAGGTAGGGCAGATACGCAGTATTTT
CASSLERGRADTQYF
>TRBV6-1|once|TRBJ2-3|NA
TGTGCCAGCAGTGAAGCGCGGGGCGGGGCAGATACGCAGTATTTT
CASSEARGGADTQYF
>TRBV2|once|TRBJ2-4|NA
TGTGCCAGCAGTGAAGGTCAGACTACAAGATTCAAAAACATTCAGTACTTC
CASSEGQTTRFKNIQYF
>TRBV11-3|NA|TRBJ2-1|TRBD1
TGTGCCAGCAGCGCCGGCCCAGGGGGTTTGAACAATGAGCAGTTCTTC
CASSAGPGGLNNEQFF
>TRBV4-1|few|TRBJ1-1|TRBD1
TGCGCCAGCAGCCACCCCGGGACAGCTAACACTGAAGCTTTCTTT
CASSHPGTANTEAFF
>TRBV7-2|NA|TRBJ2-7|NA
TGTGCCAGCAGCTGGGGGCGGGCCCTAACCTACGAGCAGTACTTC
CASSWGRALTYEQYF
>TRBV18|NA|TRBJ1-4|TRBD1
TGTGCCAGCTCACCCTACGGACAGGGGCAAGAAAAACTGTTTTTT
CASSPYGQGQEKLFF
>TRBV18|NA|TRBJ1-1|NA
TGTGCCAGCTCACTCAGGAAAAACACTGAAGCTTTCTTT
CASSLRKNTEAFF
>TRBV20-1|NA|TRBJ1-2|NA
TGCAGTGCTAGTAGGATAGGGAATGGCTACACCTTC
CSASRIGNGYTF
>TRBV5-4|NA|TRBJ2-1|TRBD1
TGTGCCAGCAGCGGGGACAGGCATTACAATGAGCAGTTCTTC
CASSGDRHYNEQFF
>TRBV27|NA|TRBJ1-5|NA
TGTGCCAGCAGGAAACAGGGACCCAATCAGCCCCAGCATTTT
CASRKQGPNQPQHF
>TRBV9|NA|TRBJ2-3|NA
TGTGCCAGCAGCGCAGGGGTAGAGGGATATACGCAGTATTTT
CASSAGVEGYTQYF
>TRBV30|NA|TRBJ1-1|TRBD1
TGTGCCTTAACCAGGGGACAGCTGAACACTGAAGCTTTCTTT
CALTRGQLNTEAFF
>TRBV6-2/TRBV6-3|NA|TRBJ2-7|TRBD1
TGTGCCAGCAGTCGAACAGACAGGGGCTCCTACGAGCAGTACTTC
CASSRTDRGSYEQYF
>TRBV6-5|NA|TRBJ2-1|TRBD2
TGTGCCAGCGGTCGGGAGGGTGAGCAGTTCTTC
CASGREGEQFF
>TRBV5-1|NA|TRBJ2-7|TRBD2
TGCGCCAGCAGCTCTTCAGGGCTATCCGGGGGGGAGCAGTACTTC
CASSSSGLSGGEQYF
>TRBV5-6|NA|TRBJ1-1|NA
TGTGCCAGCAGCTTGGTCGCTGAAGCTTTCTTT
CASSLVAEAFF
>TRBV18|NA|TRBJ1-3|NA
TGTGCCAGCTCACCATTCCAAGGTCAATCCGGAAACACCATATATTTT
CASSPFQGQSGNTIYF
>TRBV27|NA|TRBJ2-7|NA
TGTGCCAGCAGTTTATCGGCCGCCTACGAGCAGTACTTC
CASSLSAAYEQYF
>TRBV27|NA|TRBJ1-4|TRBD1
TGTGCCAGCAGTTTGAGATCGCGGGACAGGGCAGAAAAACTGTTTTTT
CASSLRSRDRAEKLFF
>TRBV6-2/TRBV6-3|NA|TRBJ1-1|NA
TGTGCCAGCAGTTACCCCTCGCCTGAAGCTTTCTTT
CASSYPSPEAFF
>TRBV19|NA|TRBJ2-3|NA
TGTGCCAGTAGTATGATTGCACCCACAGATACGCAGTATTTT
CASSMIAPTDTQYF
>TRBV19|once|TRBJ2-1|NA
TGTGCCAGTAGGCGGGACACGGGTTACAATGAGCAGTTCTTC
CASRRDTGYNEQFF